A selection of T cell receptor beta chains follows, all from one sample in a study of blood T cell repertoires in COVID-19. Generated by immunoSEQ multiplex PCR, the TCRdb table keeps only in-frame clones and is missing some. This table has 200,000 to 250,000 clones, roughly 86% appearing once. Sample: peripheral blood. These receptors were obtained from a woman aged 45-59 years with COVID-19, enrolled during active disease. Both conserved end residues are part of each CDR3. A D gene is named only where the DNA matches it firmly. Size is omitted from some rows. Given values are once, few, many or a class for expanded clones.

CDR3 protein: CASSYSGQGNQPQHF; CDR3 DNA: TGTGCCAGCAGTTACTCTGGACAGGGGAATCAGCCCCAGCATTTT; clone size: .; D gene: TRBD1; J gene: TRBJ1-5; V gene: TRBV6-2/TRBV6-3
CDR3 protein: CASSRGLSTTGELFF; CDR3 DNA: TGTGCCAGCAGCCGGGGGTTATCCACCACCGGGGAGCTGTTTTTT; clone size: .; D gene: .; J gene: TRBJ2-2; V gene: TRBV5-4
CDR3 protein: CASSESRGAVYNEQFF; CDR3 DNA: TGCGCCAGCAGTGAGTCGCGGGGGGCCGTCTACAATGAGCAGTTCTTC; clone size: .; D gene: TRBD2; J gene: TRBJ2-1; V gene: TRBV10-1
CDR3 protein: CASFTANYNSPLHF; CDR3 DNA: TGTGCCAGTTTTACAGCCAACTATAATTCACCCCTCCACTTT; clone size: .; D gene: .; J gene: TRBJ1-6; V gene: TRBV7-2
CDR3 protein: CASSLVGQGAYEQYF; CDR3 DNA: TGTGCCAGCAGCTTAGTCGGACAGGGGGCCTACGAGCAGTACTTC; clone size: .; D gene: TRBD1; J gene: TRBJ2-7; V gene: TRBV11-3
CDR3 protein: CASSLGQFYGYTF; CDR3 DNA: TGTGCCAGCAGCCTGGGACAGTTTTATGGCTACACCTTC; clone size: few; D gene: TRBD1; J gene: TRBJ1-2; V gene: TRBV12-3/TRBV12-4
CDR3 protein: CASSTTGWGNTIYF; CDR3 DNA: TGTGCCAGTAGTACAACAGGGTGGGGAAACACCATATATTTT; clone size: few; D gene: .; J gene: TRBJ1-3; V gene: TRBV19
CDR3 protein: CASSFNSYNEQFF; CDR3 DNA: TGTGCCAGCAGCTTTAACAGCTACAATGAGCAGTTCTTC; clone size: .; D gene: .; J gene: TRBJ2-1; V gene: TRBV5-5
CDR3 protein: CASSLRLGLRNEQFF; CDR3 DNA: TGTGCCAGCAGCTTGCGTCTTGGACTCAGGAATGAGCAGTTCTTC; clone size: .; D gene: .; J gene: TRBJ2-1; V gene: TRBV5-6
CDR3 protein: CASSQDPQSTDTQYF; CDR3 DNA: TGTGCCAGCAGCCAAGATCCACAGAGCACAGATACGCAGTATTTT; clone size: few; D gene: .; J gene: TRBJ2-3; V gene: TRBV14
CDR3 protein: CASSLDGQGTSPLHF; CDR3 DNA: TGCGCCAGCAGCTTGGACGGACAGGGGACTTCACCCCTCCACTTT; clone size: .; D gene: TRBD1; J gene: TRBJ1-6; V gene: TRBV5-1
CDR3 protein: CASSLVANTEAFF; CDR3 DNA: TGTGCCAGCAGTTTAGTAGCGAACACTGAAGCTTTCTTT; clone size: .; D gene: .; J gene: TRBJ1-1; V gene: TRBV27
CDR3 protein: CASSVGREWETQYF; CDR3 DNA: TGTGCCAGCAGTGTAGGGAGGGAGTGGGAGACCCAGTACTTC; clone size: .; D gene: TRBD2; J gene: TRBJ2-5; V gene: TRBV27
CDR3 protein: CASSPRGLSNEKLFF; CDR3 DNA: TGCGCCAGCAGCCCGAGGGGACTATCAAATGAAAAACTGTTTTTT; clone size: .; D gene: .; J gene: TRBJ1-4; V gene: TRBV5-1
CDR3 protein: CASRFRGSNTEAFF; CDR3 DNA: TGCGCCAGCAGATTCCGGGGGTCGAACACTGAAGCTTTCTTT; clone size: .; D gene: .; J gene: TRBJ1-1; V gene: TRBV5-1
CDR3 protein: CASTRSPTRTDTQYF; CDR3 DNA: TGTGCCAGCACCCGATCCCCGACACGCACAGATACGCAGTATTTT; clone size: .; D gene: .; J gene: TRBJ2-3; V gene: TRBV2